Shown below are 21 T cell receptor beta chains from a single sample sequenced in a study of response to subunit inactivated influenza vaccine. TCRdb called the RT-PCR reads again in MiXCR, with one record for every CDR3 protein. Of some 540,000 distinct CDR3 sequences listed, around 21% are singletons. The sample was also reused in another study, on T cells expressing NK-cell markers. That study adds: As the method of synthesis, 5'RACE template switching with UMIs yielded TCR beta cDNA.

The sample consisted of CD4+ T cells sorted from PBMCs, taken roughly 12 days after vaccination. All receptors derive from a middle-aged man who received an inactivated influenza vaccine.

The V call is TRBV15, the J call TRBJ2-7, with TRBD2 as a possible D gene (5 bases). CDR1 is LNHNV and CDR2 is YYDKDF in the germline V gene (reference sequence). V dropped 5 bases and J dropped 3 bases, with 14 bases sitting between them. The CDR3 loop spans 14 amino acids. In nucleotides, the CDR3 is TGTGCCACCAGCGGAACCGGGAACTTCTACGAGCAGTACTTC. This gives the protein CATSGTGNFYEQYF.

This chain joins TRBV9 and TRBJ2-1; 10 positions agree with TRBD1. The V segment lost 0 bases and the J segment 2 bases; nucleotides outside the gene matches: 2. Per the germline V gene, CDR1 is SGDLS and CDR2 is YYNGEE. The CDR3 loop spans 16 amino acids. CDR3 protein: CASSVAGTGAYNEQFF. The CDR3 bases are TGTGCCAGCAGCGTAGCCGGGACAGGGGCCTACAATGAGCAGTTCTTC.

The chain has TRBV5-1 and TRBJ2-2; possibly TRBD1 or TRBD2 for D (5 bases each). Germline V gene data show CDR1 as SGHRS and CDR2 as YFSETQ. The ends were cut back, 4 bases at V and 4 bases at J, with 23 bases in the middle. The CDR3 has 18 residues. CDR3 residues: CASSRRDGAIFGTGELFF. The CDR3 DNA is TGCGCCAGCAGCCGCCGGGACGGAGCTATCTTTGGCACCGGGGAGCTGTTTTTT.

This clonotype was picked up a small number of times. V usage is TRBV6-1 and J usage is TRBJ2-2; no definite D call. Deletions cut 6 bases from V and 2 bases from J, with 13 bases between. Germline V gene lookup returns CDR1 MNHNS and CDR2 SASEGT. The CDR3 extends over 15 amino acids. The CDR3 DNA is TGTGCCAGCAGAGTGGGCCGTGCAAACACCGGGGAGCTGTTTTTT. Protein: CASRVGRANTGELFF.

This clonotype was counted between two and nine times. The chain links TRBV14 to TRBJ1-1, with D perhaps matching TRBD1 (6 bases). Looked up from germline, CDR1 is SGHDN and CDR2 is FVKESK. The CDR3 runs to 15 residues. V lost 0 bases and J 5 bases, leaving 13 bases between the germline ends. The CDR3 reads CASSQDRGVITEAFF. For the CDR3, the DNA is TGTGCCAGCAGCCAAGATAGGGGGGTTATTACTGAAGCTTTCTTT.

This clonotype was detected a few times. The chain links TRBV28 to TRBJ1-1; 10 nucleotides align to TRBD1. V shed 3 bases and J 5 bases; nucleotides not matched to a gene: 9. The CDR3 is made up of 16 amino acids. CDR1 is MDHEN and CDR2 is SYDVKM in the germline V gene. CDR3 sequence (DNA): TGTGCCAGCAGTTTCTTCCCGGGACAGGGGAATACTGAAGCTTTCTTT. Encoded protein: CASSFFPGQGNTEAFF.

V is TRBV5-6 and J is TRBJ1-2, with a weak D call TRBD1 (6 bases). V gave up 1 base and J gave up 8 bases, with 9 bases separating them. This CDR3 contains 12 residues. Per the germline V gene, CDR1 is SGHDT and CDR2 is YYEEEE. The CDR3 loop reads CASSLSGEGYTF. CDR3 nucleotide sequence: TGTGCCAGCAGCTTGTCAGGGGAAGGCTACACCTTC.

J is TRBJ2-2 and V is TRBV11-1; the D is unclear. Trimming pared 0 bases from V and 9 bases from J, leaving 11 bases between. This CDR3 is 14 amino acids long. The germline gives CDR1 SGHAT, CDR2 FQDESV (reference sequence). CDR3: CASSLAWQSRELFF. The CDR3 DNA reads as TGTGCCAGCAGCTTAGCGTGGCAAAGCAGGGAGCTGTTTTTT.

This clonotype was seen a handful of times. This chain connects TRBV12-3 or TRBV12-4 to TRBJ1-1; 7 bases match TRBD1. This CDR3 has 14 amino acids. V was clipped by 4 bases and J by 1 base; unmatched bases: 3. CDR3 loop: CASSWGTENTEAFF. The CDR3 nucleotides read TGTGCCAGCAGTTGGGGGACAGAGAACACTGAAGCTTTCTTT.

J is TRBJ2-5 and V is TRBV5-4; 7 nucleotides align to TRBD1. Per the germline V gene, CDR1 is SGHNT and CDR2 is YYREEE (reference sequence). The CDR3 spans 15 residues. The V and J ends lost 7 bases and 4 bases, in that order; junction bases with no gene match: 13. CDR3 sequence: CASRGGAAGGETQYF. CDR3 DNA sequence: TGTGCCAGCCGGGGCGGCGCGGCAGGGGGAGAGACCCAGTACTTC.

This clonotype showed up just a few times. This chain links TRBV28 with TRBJ2-2; 12 positions match TRBD2. Germline CDR1 MDHEN, CDR2 SYDVKM. This CDR3 has 13 amino acids. J lost 5 bases, V lost 9 bases, and 1 base had no gene match. In DNA form, the CDR3 reads TGTGCCAGTGGACTAGCGGGGACCGGGGAGCTGTTTTTT. This sequence encodes CASGLAGTGELFF.

V is TRBV15 and J is TRBJ2-1, with 7 bases that match TRBD2. V lost 1 base to trimming and J lost 3 bases; unmatched junction nucleotides: 6. CDR3 length equals 16 residues. The germline CDR1 and CDR2 sequences are LNHNV and YYDKDF (reference sequence). CDR3 sequence: CATSRGLARRYNEQFF. CDR3 DNA: TGTGCCACCAGCAGAGGACTAGCTCGCCGCTACAATGAGCAGTTCTTC.

This clonotype occurred a few times. The genes are TRBV7-2 and TRBJ1-5; D unclear. CDR1 is SGHTA, CDR2 FQGNSA, per germline. V gave up 1 base and J gave up 7 bases, with 17 bases separating them. This CDR3 has 16 residues. This chain's CDR3 is CASSLGSAVGGQPQHF. CDR3 nucleotides: TGTGCCAGCAGCTTAGGGTCTGCAGTAGGAGGCCAGCCCCAGCATTTT.

The genes are TRBV6-5 and TRBJ1-2; unclear D gene. CDR1 is MNHEY and CDR2 is SVGAGI in the germline V gene. This CDR3 spans 14 amino acids. The V end was cut by 1 base, the J end by 0 bases, with 6 bases between. CDR3 DNA: TGTGCCAGCAGTTACTATCAGACTAACTATGGCTACACCTTC. It encodes CASSYYQTNYGYTF.

The V gene is TRBV6-2 or TRBV6-3, the J gene TRBJ2-3; D assignment may be TRBD1 or TRBD2 (5 bases each). Per germline, CDR1 MNHEY and CDR2 SVGEGT. CDR3 length: 15 residues. The V end was cut by 2 bases, the J end by 5 bases, with 14 bases between. CDR3 sequence: CASSYPRLGEDTQYF. For the CDR3, the DNA is TGTGCCAGCAGTTACCCACGGCTGGGGGAAGATACGCAGTATTTT.

The CDR3 protein is CASSESFGSTDTQYF. The CDR3 DNA sequence: TGTGCCAGCAGTGAATCGTTTGGAAGCACAGATACGCAGTATTTT. This rearrangement joins TRBV2 to TRBJ2-3; unclear D gene. V gave up 2 bases and J gave up 0 bases, with 9 bases separating them. The CDR3 loop spans 15 amino acids. The germline V gene encodes CDR1 SNHLY and CDR2 FYNNEI.

The J gene is TRBJ2-7, the V gene TRBV7-2; perhaps TRBD2 as D (7 bases). The CDR3 totals 13 residues. CDR1 is SGHTA, CDR2 FQGNSA, per germline. The V gene lost 2 bases and the J gene lost 6 bases, with 11 bases spanning the gap. The CDR3 bases are TGTGCCAGCAGCTTATCAGGGGAGGGCGAGCAGTACTTC. Amino acids: CASSLSGEGEQYF.

J is TRBJ2-1 and V is TRBV10-2; a weak D match, TRBD2 (7 bases). Trimming removed 6 bases from V and 8 bases from J, with 14 bases in between. The CDR3 runs 13 residues. Germline V gives CDR1 WSHSY, CDR2 SAAADI. The CDR3 coding sequence is TGCGCCAGCAGGGAGGGGGGGGTCGATGAGCAGTTCTTC. This sequence encodes CASREGGVDEQFF.

This clonotype came up many times. The CDR3 DNA sequence: TGTGCCATCAGTCCCTCCGACGCCGAGCAGTACTTC. This gives the protein CAISPSDAEQYF. V and J are TRBV10-3 and TRBJ2-7, with no clear D. The CDR3 sequence is 12 residues long. Germline V lookup: CDR1 ENHRY, CDR2 SYGVKD. V was shortened by 5 bases and J by 6 bases, with 11 bases between the two germline ends.

V is TRBV6-1 and J is TRBJ2-3, with 8 positions matching TRBD2. Per the germline V gene, CDR1 is MNHNS and CDR2 is SASEGT. Losses at the gene ends were 5 bases for V and 2 bases for J; bases not matched to a gene: 3. This CDR3 contains 14 residues. Here the CDR3 DNA reads TGTGCCAGCAGTATAGCGGGGATCACAGATACGCAGTATTTT. It encodes CASSIAGITDTQYF.

The chain is built from TRBV6-1 and TRBJ2-7; D remains unclear. V was cut by 6 bases and J by 0 bases, with 15 bases left in between. CDR3 length: 15 amino acids. Germline CDR1 reads MNHNS; CDR2 reads SASEGT. CDR3 region: CASRAGPPHSYEQYF. For the CDR3, the DNA is TGTGCCAGCAGGGCAGGTCCCCCCCACTCCTACGAGCAGTACTTC.